The sequence of this T cell receptor (beta chain) was determined in a study of blood T cell repertoires in COVID-19. Study summary: Both acute and convalescent COVID-19 samples were obtained from the United States, Italy and Spain. T cells, B-cell-depleted T cells, or PBMCs provided the cDNA or gDNA that served as material.

Original data processing: Counts of nucleated cells, estimated from reference gene primer amplification, were obtained. Assay: immunoSEQ multiplex PCR; the TCRdb copy retains only in-frame clones and omits some. The V and J calls and clone size are taken from that table; D and trimming were inferred from the DNA. The table has about 50,000 clones, 91% seen once. The V and J ends lost 4 bases and 4 bases, in that order; junction bases with no gene match: 6. Per the germline V gene, CDR1 is SGHVS and CDR2 is FQNEAQ. This CDR3 is 14 amino acids long. This clone was observed once. This clonotype originated in a man in his fifties with active COVID-19. The chain links TRBV7-8 to TRBJ2-7; 8 positions match TRBD1. Sequencing used peripheral blood. The chain's CDR3 is CASSSRTGMYEQYF. For the CDR3, the DNA is TGTGCCAGCAGCTCCAGGACAGGGATGTACGAGCAGTACTTC.